The 4 T cell receptor beta chains below were found in one sample sequenced in a study of blood T cells in healthy people across ages. The use of a sample-barcoded 5' primer and a J-beta primer mix characterized a second PCR of roughly 6 to 11 cycles. TCRdb re-derived calls from the 5' RACE reads in MiXCR, one entry per CDR3 protein. The table has about 620,000 distinct CDR3 sequences, more than 20% seen once. Sequenced sample: blood. These receptors all stem from a man in his 70s in good health.

The chain employs TRBV20-1 and TRBJ1-2; TRBD1 agrees at 8 bases. Germline assignment: CDR1 DFQATT and CDR2 SNEGSKA (reference sequence). The CDR3 is 14 residues long. V lost 6 bases and J lost 3; bases outside the gene matches: 9. Here the CDR3 reads CSAHGGQADYGYTF. The DNA for the CDR3 is TGCAGTGCACACGGGGGACAGGCAGACTATGGCTACACCTTC.

This sequence joins TRBV6-6 and TRBJ2-7; D gene uncertain. Germline assignment: CDR1 MNHNY and CDR2 SVGAGI (reference sequence). This CDR3 is built from 15 residues. V was cut by 4 bases and J by 2 bases, with 15 bases left in between. DNA for the CDR3: TGTGCCAGCAGTTTCGACGTTGACAATACCTACGAGCAGTACTTC. This encodes CASSFDVDNTYEQYF.

This clonotype was detected only a few times. This chain joins TRBV12-3 or TRBV12-4 and TRBJ1-2; TRBD1 agrees at 9 bases. The CDR3 covers 14 residues. Trimming took 6 bases from V and 4 from J; bases not matched to a gene: 6. In nucleotides, the CDR3 is TGTGCCAGCAGCGAAACAGGGGGCGGCTATGGCTACACCTTC. It encodes CASSETGGGYGYTF.

Remarks on this clonotype: The junction does not match germline at one end; this may be a read error. The chain's CDR3 is CASRGDGATNEKRFF. The CDR3 DNA reads as TGTGCCAGCAGGGGAGACGGGGCAACTAATGAAAAACGGTTTTTT. V gene TRBV2 combines with J gene TRBJ1-4; perhaps TRBD1 as D (5 bases). Per germline, CDR1 SNHLY and CDR2 FYNNEI. The CDR3 covers 15 residues.